Given below is one T cell receptor (beta chain) in context. Its antigen is undetermined. CDR1 and CDR2 from the germline V gene are WSHSY and SAAADI. The CDR3 extends over 16 amino acids. V lost 3 bases, J lost 4 bases, and 7 bases stayed unmatched. The assay was immunoSEQ multiplex PCR, and TCRdb's table has in-frame clones only and misses some. This table has roughly 2.1 million clones, approximately 94% appearing once. The data derive from a study of shared clonotypes between healthy human individuals. Naive CD8 cells lacked CD45RO, underwent positive selection for CCR7 and left out terminally differentiated effector memory CD45RA+ cells. The study's findings and limits: It was observed that 5% to 6% of naive CD4 clonotypes were shared across several donors.

The source of this sequence is a young man in good health. Some clones in this sample may be carry-over from other donors' samples. The chain has TRBV10-2 and TRBJ2-3; 10 bases align to TRBD2. Sequencing input: naive CD8+ T cells from PBMCs. This CDR3 reads CASSDIAGGDADTQYF. CDR3 nucleotide sequence: TGCGCCAGCAGTGATATAGCGGGAGGTGATGCAGATACGCAGTATTTT.